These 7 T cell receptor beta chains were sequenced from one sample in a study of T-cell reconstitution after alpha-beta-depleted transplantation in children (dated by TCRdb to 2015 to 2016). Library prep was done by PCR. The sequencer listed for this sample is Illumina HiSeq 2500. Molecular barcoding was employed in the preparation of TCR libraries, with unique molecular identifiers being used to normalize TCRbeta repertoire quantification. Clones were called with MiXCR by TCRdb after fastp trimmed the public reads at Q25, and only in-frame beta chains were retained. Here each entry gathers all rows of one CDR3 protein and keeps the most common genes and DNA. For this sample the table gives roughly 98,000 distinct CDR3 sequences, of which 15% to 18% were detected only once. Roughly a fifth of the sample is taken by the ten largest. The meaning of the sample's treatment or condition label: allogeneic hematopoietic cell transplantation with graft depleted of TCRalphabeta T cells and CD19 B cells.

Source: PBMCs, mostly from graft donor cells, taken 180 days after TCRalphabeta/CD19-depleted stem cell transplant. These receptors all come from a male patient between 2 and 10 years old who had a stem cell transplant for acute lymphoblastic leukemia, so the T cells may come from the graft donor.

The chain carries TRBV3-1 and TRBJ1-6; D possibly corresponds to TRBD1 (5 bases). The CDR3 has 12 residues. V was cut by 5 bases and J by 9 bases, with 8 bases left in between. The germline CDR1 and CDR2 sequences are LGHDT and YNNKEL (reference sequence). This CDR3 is CASSDRTSPLHF. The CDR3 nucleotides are TGTGCCAGCAGCGACAGAACTTCACCCCTCCACTTT.

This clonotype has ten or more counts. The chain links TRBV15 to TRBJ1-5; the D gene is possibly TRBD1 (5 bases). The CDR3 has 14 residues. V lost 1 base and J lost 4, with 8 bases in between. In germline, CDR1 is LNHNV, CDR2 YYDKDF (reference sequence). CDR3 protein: CATSRVGPNQPQHF. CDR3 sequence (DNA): TGTGCCACCAGCAGAGTGGGGCCTAATCAGCCCCAGCATTTT.

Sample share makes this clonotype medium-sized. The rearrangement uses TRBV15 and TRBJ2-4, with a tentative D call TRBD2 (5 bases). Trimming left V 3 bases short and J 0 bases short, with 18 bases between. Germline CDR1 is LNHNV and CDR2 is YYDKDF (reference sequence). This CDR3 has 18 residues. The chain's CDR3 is CATSSKLGSSLAKNIQYF. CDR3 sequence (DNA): TGTGCCACCAGCAGTAAACTAGGCTCATCTCTAGCCAAAAACATTCAGTACTTC.

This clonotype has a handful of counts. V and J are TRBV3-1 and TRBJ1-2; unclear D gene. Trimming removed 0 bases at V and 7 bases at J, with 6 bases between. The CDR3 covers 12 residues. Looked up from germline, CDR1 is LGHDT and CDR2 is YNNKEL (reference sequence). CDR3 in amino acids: CASSQDLGGYTF. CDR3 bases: TGTGCCAGCAGCCAAGACTTGGGTGGCTACACCTTC. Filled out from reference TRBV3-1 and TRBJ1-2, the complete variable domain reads DTAVSQTPKYLVTQMGNDKSIKCEQNLGHDTMYWYKQDSKKFLKIMFSYNNKELIINETVPNRFSPKSPDKAHLNLHINSLELGDSAVYFCASSQDLGGYTFGSGTRLTVV.

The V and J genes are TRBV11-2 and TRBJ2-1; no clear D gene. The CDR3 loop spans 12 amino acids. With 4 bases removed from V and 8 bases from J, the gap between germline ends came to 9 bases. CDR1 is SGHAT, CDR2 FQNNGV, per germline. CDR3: CASSSVRDEQFF. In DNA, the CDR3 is TGTGCCAGCAGCTCCGTTCGCGATGAGCAGTTCTTC.

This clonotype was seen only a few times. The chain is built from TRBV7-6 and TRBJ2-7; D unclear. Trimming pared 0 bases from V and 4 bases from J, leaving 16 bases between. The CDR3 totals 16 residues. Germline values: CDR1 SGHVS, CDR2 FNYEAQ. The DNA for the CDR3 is TGTGCCAGCAGCTTAGCCCGAACGTACCGTGTTTACGAGCAGTACTTC. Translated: CASSLARTYRVYEQYF.

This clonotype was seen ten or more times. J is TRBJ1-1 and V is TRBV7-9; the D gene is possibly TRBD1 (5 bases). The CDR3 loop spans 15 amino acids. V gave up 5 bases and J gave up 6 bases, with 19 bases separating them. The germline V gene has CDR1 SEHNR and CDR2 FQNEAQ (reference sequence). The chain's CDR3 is CASSPSTVKSPEAFF. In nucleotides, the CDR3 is TGTGCCAGCAGCCCCTCGACAGTAAAGAGTCCTGAAGCTTTCTTT. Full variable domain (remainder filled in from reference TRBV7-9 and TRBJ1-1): DTGVSQNPRHKITKRGQNVTFRCDPISEHNRLYWYRQTLGQGPEFLTYFQNEAQLEKSRLLSDRFSAERPKGSFSTLEIQRTEQGDSAMYLCASSPSTVKSPEAFFGQGTRLTVV.